This T cell receptor beta chain originates from a study of OX40 agonist ivuxolimab in advanced cancers. At the level of the study: People who had prior anti-PD-1, anti-PD-L1 or anti-CTLA-4 therapy could take part, and about 37% had some. Findings and caveats of the study: At 0.1 to 3.0 mg/kg, CD4+ and CD8+ blood T cells expanded clonally by week 6. The investigators did not determine what antigen specificity the expanded peripheral T cells had.

The CDR3 extends over 14 amino acids. Trimming at V came to 5 bases and at J to 4 bases, leaving 4 bases not matched to a gene. Germline V gene sequence: CDR1 MNHNS, CDR2 SASEGT. Clones were read by immunoSEQ multiplex PCR, and TCRdb kept only the in-frame ones, dropping some. The table includes fewer than 80,000 clones, approximately 81% detected once. With respect to this clone: Its matching antigen is unknown.

This receptor was taken from an adult with an advanced solid tumor such as melanoma, head and neck, liver or kidney cancer. The chain couples TRBV6-1 to TRBJ1-3; 8 bases are a match to TRBD1. The sequencing here drew on CD4+ or CD8+ T cells sorted from blood, taken in a trial of the OX40 agonist ivuxolimab. CDR3 nucleotide sequence: TGTGCCAGCAGTTCCGCAGGGGGCGGAAACACCATATATTTT. Its protein is CASSSAGGGNTIYF.